The 7 T cell receptor beta chains in this list originate from one sample, sequenced in a study of OX40 agonist ivuxolimab in advanced cancers. The table came from immunoSEQ multiplex PCR; TCRdb's copy has only in-frame clones and leaves some out. The sample consists of 50,000 or so clones, approximately 90% of them appearing once. Sample: CD4+ or CD8+ T cells sorted from blood, taken in a trial of the OX40 agonist ivuxolimab. The receptors were sampled from an adult with an advanced solid tumor such as melanoma, head and neck, liver or kidney cancer.

V and J are TRBV7-6 and TRBJ2-7, with D unresolved. This CDR3 region has 15 residues. Between the trimmed V and J ends, which lost 1 base and 6 bases, there was a span of 16 bases. Germline assignment: CDR1 SGHVS and CDR2 FNYEAQ. CDR3 DNA sequence: TGTGCCAGCAGCTTAGAAGCCGACGGGTCAGGCGAGCAGTACTTC. Protein: CASSLEADGSGEQYF. Supplemented by reference TRBV7-6 and TRBJ2-7, the full variable domain reads GAGVSQSPRYKVTKRGQDVALRCDPISGHVSLYWYRQALGQGPEFLTYFNYEAQQDKSGLPNDRFSAERPEGSISTLTIQRTEQRDSAMYRCASSLEADGSGEQYFGPGTRLTVT.

The chain joins TRBV7-9 to TRBJ2-2; D is uncertain. Germline V gene data show CDR1 as SEHNR and CDR2 as FQNEAQ (reference sequence). V shed 1 base and J shed 6 bases, with 6 bases lying between them. The CDR3 totals 13 residues. The CDR3 sequence: CASSLGTPGELFF. The CDR3, as DNA: TGTGCCAGCAGCTTAGGCACACCCGGGGAGCTGTTTTTT.

The chain recombines TRBV27 with TRBJ2-7; the D is unclear. V was pared by 5 bases and J by 4 bases, with 9 bases between. Per germline, CDR1 MNHEY and CDR2 SMNVEV (reference sequence). CDR3 size: 12 residues. The CDR3 nucleotides are TGTGCCAGCAGTAACAACCGGTACGAGCAGTACTTC. Protein: CASSNNRYEQYF.

This chain links TRBV29-1 with TRBJ2-7; 9 bases map to TRBD1. V gave up 5 bases and J gave up 3 bases; unmatched junction bases: 8. The length of the CDR3 is 14 residues. The germline CDR1 and CDR2 sequences are SQVTM and ANQGSEA. CDR3 nucleotides: TGCAGCGTTATCGGACAGGGGAGATACTACGAGCAGTACTTC. Protein product: CSVIGQGRYYEQYF.

The chain joins TRBV7-8 to TRBJ1-2; D uncertain. The CDR3 is 15 residues long. V was cut by 0 bases and J by 2 bases, with 10 bases left in between. Looked up from germline, CDR1 is SGHVS and CDR2 is FQNEAQ. Written as DNA, the CDR3 is TGTGCCAGCAGCTTAGCGGGAGCGAAGAACTATGGCTACACCTTC. Its protein product is CASSLAGAKNYGYTF.

This sequence joins TRBV2 and TRBJ2-5; TRBD2 matches 11 bases. The length of the CDR3 is 19 residues. Germline trimming cut 4 bases from V and 0 bases from J; bases unmatched to any gene: 13. Germline-derived CDR1 and CDR2 are SNHLY and FYNNEI. The CDR3 protein is CASSGDLAGGLWYQETQYF. The CDR3 DNA sequence: TGTGCCAGCAGTGGGGATCTAGCGGGGGGACTATGGTACCAAGAGACCCAGTACTTC.

The chain recombines TRBV7-9 with TRBJ2-5; TRBD1 matches 9 bases. The V segment lost 5 bases and the J segment 1 base; nucleotides outside the gene matches: 5. The CDR3 totals 15 residues. CDR1 and CDR2 from the germline V gene are SEHNR and FQNEAQ (reference sequence). DNA for the CDR3: TGTGCCAGCAGCGACACGACAGGGGGCCAAGAGACCCAGTACTTC. Translated, it gives CASSDTTGGQETQYF. The full variable domain, with the rest looked up from reference TRBV7-9 and TRBJ2-5, is DTGVSQNPRHKITKRGQNVTFRCDPISEHNRLYWYRQTLGQGPEFLTYFQNEAQLEKSRLLSDRFSAERPKGSFSTLEIQRTEQGDSAMYLCASSDTTGGQETQYFGPGTRLLVL.